This record covers a single TCR beta chain. Its antigen is currently unknown. The trim removed 3 bases at V and 3 bases at J, leaving 7 bases unmatched. This CDR3 is built from 15 residues. While CD8+ and CD4+ T cells were isolated negatively, TEMRA cells were enriched by FACS. Reverse transcription of roughly 0.5 to 1 ug RNA was performed with random hexamers. TCRdb called the immunoSEQ multiplex PCR reads again in MiXCR, with one record for every CDR3 protein. The table includes about 190,000 distinct CDR3 sequences, 95% detected once. The sample is drawn from a study of CD8 T cells in Susac syndrome. Study information: When their blood was taken, patients with Susac syndrome were therapy-naive, taking corticosteroids, or taking intravenous immunoglobulin alone.

General study results and limits: Clonal expansion was present among Susac CD8+ cells. This expansion reached its peak in TEMRA cells and in active patients.

The clonotype comes from a human donor with Susac syndrome. The chain combines TRBV12-3 or TRBV12-4 with TRBJ1-1, with 7 bases matching TRBD1. Sequencing used CD8+ T cells from PBMCs. The CDR3 spells CASSFPGQLYTEAFF. The CDR3 bases are TGTGCCAGCAGTTTCCCGGGACAGCTTTACACTGAAGCTTTCTTT.